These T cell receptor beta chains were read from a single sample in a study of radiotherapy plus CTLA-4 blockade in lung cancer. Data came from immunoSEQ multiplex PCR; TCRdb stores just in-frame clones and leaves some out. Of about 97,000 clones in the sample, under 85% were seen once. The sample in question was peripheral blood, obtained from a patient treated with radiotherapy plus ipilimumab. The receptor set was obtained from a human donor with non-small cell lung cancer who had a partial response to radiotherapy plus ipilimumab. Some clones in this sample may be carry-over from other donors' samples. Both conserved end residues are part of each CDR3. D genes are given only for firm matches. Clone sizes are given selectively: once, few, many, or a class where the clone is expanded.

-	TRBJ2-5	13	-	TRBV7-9	CASSPQNGETQYF	TGTGCCAGCAGCCCACAGAATGGGGAGACCCAGTACTTC
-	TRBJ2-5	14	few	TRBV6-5	CAAGYAGVGGTQYF	TGTGCCGCCGGTTACGCGGGTGTGGGTGGGACCCAGTACTTC
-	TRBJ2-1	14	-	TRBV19	CASSIRGRVIEQFF	TGTGCCAGTAGTATTAGAGGCAGGGTTATTGAGCAGTTCTTC
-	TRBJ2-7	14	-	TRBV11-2	CASSSGNDRTEQYF	TGTGCCAGCAGCTCCGGGAACGACCGTACCGAGCAGTACTTC
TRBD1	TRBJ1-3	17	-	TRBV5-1	CASSLVGTASSGNTIYF	TGCGCCAGCAGCTTGGTAGGGACAGCTAGCTCTGGAAACACCATATATTTT
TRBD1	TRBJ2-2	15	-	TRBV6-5	CASSYGWDRTGELFF	TGTGCCAGCAGTTACGGGTGGGACAGGACCGGGGAGCTGTTTTTT
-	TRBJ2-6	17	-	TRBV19	CASSMGGQGTGANVLTF	TGTGCCAGTAGTATGGGAGGTCAGGGCACTGGGGCCAACGTCCTGACTTTC
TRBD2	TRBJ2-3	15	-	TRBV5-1	CASSLASGDADTQYF	TGCGCCAGCAGCTTGGCTAGCGGGGACGCAGATACGCAGTATTTT
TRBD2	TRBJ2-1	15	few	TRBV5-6	CASSLGSSGNNEQFF	TGTGCCAGCAGCTTGGGTTCTAGCGGAAACAATGAGCAGTTCTTC
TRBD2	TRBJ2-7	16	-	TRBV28	CASSSTSGRASHEQYF	TGTGCCAGCAGTTCCACTAGCGGGAGGGCCAGCCACGAGCAGTACTTC
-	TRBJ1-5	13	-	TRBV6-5	CASNSQRGQPQHF	TGTGCCAGCAATTCACAAAGGGGTCAGCCCCAGCATTTT
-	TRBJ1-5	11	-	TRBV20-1	CSATGHQPQHF	TGCAGTGCTACAGGGCACCAGCCCCAGCATTTT
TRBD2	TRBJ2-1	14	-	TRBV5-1	CASGRAGGLNEQFF	TGCGCCAGCGGGCGGGCGGGGGGGCTCAATGAGCAGTTCTTC
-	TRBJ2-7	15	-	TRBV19	CASSIGAGIGYEQYF	TGTGCCAGTAGTATAGGGGCGGGAATCGGTTACGAGCAGTACTTC
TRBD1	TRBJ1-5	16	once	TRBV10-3	CASTSGTGDSNQPQHF	TGTGCCTCCACATCCGGGACAGGGGATAGCAATCAGCCCCAGCATTTT
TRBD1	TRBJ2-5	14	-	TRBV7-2	CASSFGQEYETQYF	TGTGCCAGCAGCTTCGGACAGGAGTACGAGACCCAGTACTTC
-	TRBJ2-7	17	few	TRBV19	CASSILPTRTEFYEQYF	TGTGCCAGTAGTATACTCCCCACTAGGACAGAGTTCTACGAGCAGTACTTC
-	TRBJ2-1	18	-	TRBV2	CASSEAMGVWGRINEQFF	TGTGCCAGCAGTGAAGCAATGGGGGTGTGGGGGCGAATAAATGAGCAGTTCTTC
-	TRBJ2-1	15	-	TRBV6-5	CASSLRDISYNEQFF	TGTGCCAGCTCACTCCGGGACATATCCTACAATGAGCAGTTCTTC